This passage covers 8 T cell receptor beta chains from one sample sequenced in a study of identical twins. TCRdb used MiXCR to reprocess the 5' RACE reads, holding one entry per CDR3 protein. The data contain hundreds of thousands of distinct CDR3 sequences, 8.6% of them singletons. These data also featured in a second study, about yellow fever vaccine responses in identical twins.

Source material: PBMCs. The receptors were sampled from a woman in her late teens or twenties in good health.

This clonotype was counted a few times. The rearrangement joins TRBV13 to TRBJ2-1; 11 nucleotides match TRBD2. With V trimmed by 5 bases and J by 0 bases, 15 bases remained unmatched. CDR1 and CDR2 from the germline V gene are PRHDT and FYEKMQ (reference sequence). The CDR3 consists of 20 residues. The CDR3 region has the DNA TGTGCCAGCAGCAGACTGGGACTAGCGGTCGAGGGGTCCTCCTACAATGAGCAGTTCTTC. The encoded protein is CASSRLGLAVEGSSYNEQFF.

The chain combines TRBV6-2 or TRBV6-3 with TRBJ2-3; 8 bases match TRBD2. The V segment lost 7 bases and the J segment 2 bases; nucleotides outside the gene matches: 5. Per germline, CDR1 MNHEY and CDR2 SVGEGT. CDR3 length: 14 amino acids. The CDR3 coding sequence is TGTGCCAGCACCAGCGGGAGTCCCACAGATACGCAGTATTTT. Translating it yields CASTSGSPTDTQYF.

This clonotype was seen a few times. The chain links TRBV4-3 to TRBJ2-5, with D perhaps matching TRBD2 (7 bases). The ends were cut back, 0 bases at V and 5 bases at J, with 16 bases in the middle. CDR3 size: 16 residues. CDR1 LGHNA and CDR2 YSLEER come from the germline V gene. DNA of the CDR3: TGCGCCAGCAGCCAAGAGGTCGCGGGGGCGATGGAGACCCAGTACTTC. Its translation is CASSQEVAGAMETQYF.

This clonotype was found a few times. This rearrangement joins TRBV6-1 to TRBJ1-6; no reliable D call. The germline V gene encodes CDR1 MNHNS and CDR2 SASEGT. The CDR3 length is 14 residues. V lost 2 bases and J 4 bases, leaving 6 bases between the germline ends. CDR3 sequence (DNA): TGTGCCAGCAGTGAATCAGTTTATAATTCACCCCTCCACTTT. This encodes CASSESVYNSPLHF.

Only a few counts were recorded for this clonotype. The CDR3 coding sequence is TGTGCCAGCCGCCGACTCATAGCGGGAGACCACAATGAGCAGTTCTTC. It yields the protein CASRRLIAGDHNEQFF. The V and J genes are TRBV12-3 or TRBV12-4 and TRBJ2-1; 9 nucleotides align to TRBD2. V trimming: 8 bases; J trimming: 5 bases; junction bases outside the gene matches: 13. The CDR3 runs to 16 residues.

This clonotype turned up a few times. The V call is TRBV3-1, the J call TRBJ2-7; 10 positions match TRBD2. CDR1 LGHDT and CDR2 YNNKEL come from the germline V gene (reference sequence). Trimming took 5 bases from V and 7 from J; bases not matched to a gene: 8. The length of the CDR3 is 14 residues. CDR3 bases: TGTGCCAGCAGCGAAGCGGGAGGGCCGGGGGAGCAGTACTTC. This translates into CASSEAGGPGEQYF.

This clonotype has only a few counts. The DNA of the CDR3 is TGTGCCTCCGACAGCGCGAACACTGAAGCTTTCTTT. The encoded protein is CASDSANTEAFF. The J gene is TRBJ1-1, the V gene TRBV30, with D perhaps matching TRBD1 (5 bases). Trimming removed 7 bases from V and 1 base from J, with 10 bases in between. Germline CDR1 and CDR2: GTSNPN and SVGIG (reference sequence). CDR3 length: 12 residues.

In its sample, this clonotype was seen a few times. The genes are TRBV12-5 and TRBJ2-2; the match to TRBD1 covers 8 bases. The CDR3 loop spans 19 amino acids. The V and J ends lost 7 bases and 3 bases, in that order; junction bases with no gene match: 19. The germline V gene encodes CDR1 LGHNT and CDR2 FRNRAP. The CDR3 DNA reads TGTGCTAGTGTTCCCTCTTTAATTCCCACAGGGGGAGACACCGGGGAGCTGTTTTTT. It is translated as CASVPSLIPTGGDTGELFF. Complete variable domain (other parts from reference TRBV12-5 and TRBJ2-2): DARVTQTPRHKVTEMGQEVTMRCQPILGHNTVFWYRQTMMQGLELLAYFRNRAPLDDSGMPKDRFSAEMPDATLATLKIQPSEPRDSAVYFCASVPSLIPTGGDTGELFFGEGSRLTVL.